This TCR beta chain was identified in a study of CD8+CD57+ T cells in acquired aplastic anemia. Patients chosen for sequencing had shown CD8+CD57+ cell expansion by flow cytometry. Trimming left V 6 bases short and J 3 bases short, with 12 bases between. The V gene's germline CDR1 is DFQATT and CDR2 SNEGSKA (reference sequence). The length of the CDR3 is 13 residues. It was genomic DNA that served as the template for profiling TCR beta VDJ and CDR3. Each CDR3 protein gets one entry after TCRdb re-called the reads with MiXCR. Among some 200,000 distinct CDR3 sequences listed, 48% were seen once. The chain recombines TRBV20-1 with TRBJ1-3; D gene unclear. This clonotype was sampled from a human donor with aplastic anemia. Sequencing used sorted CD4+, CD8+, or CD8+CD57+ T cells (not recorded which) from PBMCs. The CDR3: CSANHIYGNTIYF. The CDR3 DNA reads TGCAGTGCCAACCATATTTATGGAAACACCATATATTTT.